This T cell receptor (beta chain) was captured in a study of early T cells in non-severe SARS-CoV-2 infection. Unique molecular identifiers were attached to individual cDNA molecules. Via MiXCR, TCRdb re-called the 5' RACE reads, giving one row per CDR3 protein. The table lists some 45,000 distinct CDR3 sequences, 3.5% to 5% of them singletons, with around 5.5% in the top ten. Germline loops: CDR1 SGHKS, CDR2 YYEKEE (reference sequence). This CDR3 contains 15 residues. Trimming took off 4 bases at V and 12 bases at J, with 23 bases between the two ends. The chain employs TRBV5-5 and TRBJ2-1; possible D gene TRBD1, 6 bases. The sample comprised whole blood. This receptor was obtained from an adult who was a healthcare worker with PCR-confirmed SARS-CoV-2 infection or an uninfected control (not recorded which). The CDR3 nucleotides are TGTGCCAGCAGCGCAGATTCAGGGGTACTAAGGGGGCAGTTCTTC. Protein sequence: CASSADSGVLRGQFF.